The rows below give T cell receptor beta chains drawn from one sample of a study of blood T cells in healthy people across ages. TCRdb reanalysed the 5' RACE reads using MiXCR and keeps one entry per CDR3 protein. The profile shows roughly 900,000 distinct CDR3 sequences, around 48% of them singletons. Sequencing was carried out using blood. Receptors were obtained from a man aged 25-45 years in good health. Both conserved end residues are part of each CDR3. The D gene is left open where the match is weak. Rows give clone size only sometimes, using once, few, many, or a class for an expanded clone.

>TRBJ1-1|-|TRBV6-1|TRBD1
CASSRQGAAMNTEAFF
TGTGCCAGCAGTAGACAGGGGGCCGCTATGAACACTGAAGCTTTCTTT
>TRBJ1-1|few|TRBV5-1|TRBD1
CASRLTGGRTEAFF
TGCGCCAGCAGATTAACAGGGGGCCGGACTGAAGCTTTCTTT
>TRBJ1-4|-|TRBV29-1|-
CSVFSGTLGEKPFF
TGCAGCGTTTTCTCCGGGACATTGGGGGAAAAACCGTTTTTT
>TRBJ2-5|-|TRBV27|-
CASSPSYVRAYNPNEQYF
TGTGCCAGCAGTCCATCGTATGTCAGGGCCTACAATCCCAATGAGCAGTACTTC
>TRBJ1-2|-|TRBV5-6|-
CASTVEGDYTF
TGTGCCAGCACCGTTGAGGGGGACTACACCTTC
>TRBJ2-5|-|TRBV6-6|-
CANSAQETQYF
TGTGCCAACAGTGCCCAAGAGACCCAGTACTTC
>TRBJ1-6|-|TRBV6-4|-
CASSDSGRGLSPLHF
TGTGCCAGCAGTGACTCGGGCAGGGGATTATCACCCCTCCACTTT
>TRBJ2-3|few|TRBV7-8|TRBD1
CASSFGTGYADTQYF
TGTGCCAGCAGCTTCGGGACAGGGTACGCAGATACGCAGTATTTT
>TRBJ2-3|-|TRBV6-6|-
CASSRGGPDPADTQYF
TGTGCCAGCAGCCGGGGCGGCCCGGACCCAGCAGATACGCAGTATTTT
>TRBJ2-1|-|TRBV21-1|-
CASSARRLSSYNEQFF
TGTGCCAGCAGCGCTCGACGGTTGAGCTCCTACAATGAGCAGTTCTTC
>TRBJ1-1|-|TRBV6-5|-
CASRIRGFNTEAFF
TGTGCCAGCAGGATCAGGGGTTTTAACACTGAAGCTTTCTTT
>TRBJ1-2|-|TRBV4-3|-
CASSQIGQTYGYTF
TGCGCCAGCAGCCAGATAGGGCAGACCTATGGCTACACCTTC
>TRBJ2-2|-|TRBV24-1|TRBD1
CATSDLFGTEASGELFF
TGTGCCACCAGTGATTTGTTCGGGACAGAAGCCTCCGGGGAGCTGTTTTTT
>TRBJ2-1|-|TRBV27|-
CASSPGLFPPGNEQFF
TGTGCCAGCAGTCCAGGCCTATTCCCCCCGGGCAATGAGCAGTTCTTC
>TRBJ1-5|-|TRBV28|TRBD1
CATWTGGNFNQPQHF
TGTGCCACTTGGACAGGGGGAAATTTCAATCAGCCCCAGCATTTT
>TRBJ2-1|few|TRBV4-1|-
CASSQVLDEQFF
TGCGCCAGCAGCCAGGTCCTAGATGAGCAGTTCTTC